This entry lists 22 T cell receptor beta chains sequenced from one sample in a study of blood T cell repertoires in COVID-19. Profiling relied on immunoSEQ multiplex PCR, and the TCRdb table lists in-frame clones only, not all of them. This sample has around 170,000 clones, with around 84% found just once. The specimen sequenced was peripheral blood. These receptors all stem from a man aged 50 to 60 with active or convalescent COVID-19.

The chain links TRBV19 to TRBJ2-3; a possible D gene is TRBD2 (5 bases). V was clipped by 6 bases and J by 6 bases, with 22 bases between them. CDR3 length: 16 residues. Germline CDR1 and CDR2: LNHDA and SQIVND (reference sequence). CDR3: CASRRASPPDGDTQYF. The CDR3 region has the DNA TGTGCCAGTAGGAGGGCATCTCCCCCGGATGGGGATACGCAGTATTTT.

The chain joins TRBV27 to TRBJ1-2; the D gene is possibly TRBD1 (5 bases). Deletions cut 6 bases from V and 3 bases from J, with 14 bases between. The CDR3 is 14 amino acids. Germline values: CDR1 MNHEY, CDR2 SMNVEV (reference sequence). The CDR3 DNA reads TGTGCCAGCAGGCCGACACAGGATTACTATGGCTACACCTTC. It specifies CASRPTQDYYGYTF.

This CDR3 reads CASGFTRLAENTGELFF. Here the CDR3 DNA reads TGTGCTAGTGGTTTCACTCGGCTAGCAGAGAACACCGGGGAGCTGTTTTTT. The chain employs TRBV12-5 and TRBJ2-2; D is perhaps TRBD2 (5 bases). This CDR3 spans 17 amino acids. Germline V gene data show CDR1 as LGHNT and CDR2 as FRNRAP. V was trimmed by 3 bases and J by 1 base, leaving 15 bases between them. The whole variable domain, filled in from reference TRBV12-5 and TRBJ2-2, reads DARVTQTPRHKVTEMGQEVTMRCQPILGHNTVFWYRQTMMQGLELLAYFRNRAPLDDSGMPKDRFSAEMPDATLATLKIQPSEPRDSAVYFCASGFTRLAENTGELFFGEGSRLTVL.

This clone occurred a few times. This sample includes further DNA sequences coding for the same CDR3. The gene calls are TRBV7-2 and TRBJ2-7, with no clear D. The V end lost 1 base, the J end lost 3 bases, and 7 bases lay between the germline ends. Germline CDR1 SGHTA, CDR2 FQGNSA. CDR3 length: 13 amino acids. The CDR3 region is CASSLGVSYEQYF. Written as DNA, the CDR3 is TGTGCCAGCAGCTTAGGTGTCAGCTACGAGCAGTACTTC.

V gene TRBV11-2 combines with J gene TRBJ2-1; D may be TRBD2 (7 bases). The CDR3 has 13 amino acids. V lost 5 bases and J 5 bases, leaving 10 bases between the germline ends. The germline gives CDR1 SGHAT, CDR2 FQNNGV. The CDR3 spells CASSPGGHNEQFF. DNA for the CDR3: TGTGCCAGCAGCCCCGGGGGGCACAATGAGCAGTTCTTC.

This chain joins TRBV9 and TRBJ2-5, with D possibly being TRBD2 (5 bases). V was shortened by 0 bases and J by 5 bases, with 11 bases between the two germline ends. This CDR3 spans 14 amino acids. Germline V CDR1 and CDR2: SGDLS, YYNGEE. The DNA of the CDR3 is TGTGCCAGCAGCGTAGCTTCTAGCTCGGAGACCCAGTACTTC. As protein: CASSVASSSETQYF.

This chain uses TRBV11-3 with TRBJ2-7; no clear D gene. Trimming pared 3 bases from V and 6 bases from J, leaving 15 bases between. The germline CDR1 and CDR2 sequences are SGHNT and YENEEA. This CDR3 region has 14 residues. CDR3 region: CASSFASPRSEQYF. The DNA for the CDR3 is TGTGCCAGCAGCTTTGCCTCTCCTAGGAGCGAGCAGTACTTC.

This chain's CDR3 is CASSTRTSGRWETQYF. In nucleotides, the CDR3 is TGTGCCAGCAGCACCAGGACTAGCGGGAGGTGGGAGACCCAGTACTTC. The chain recombines TRBV7-6 with TRBJ2-5; 14 nucleotides line up with TRBD2. Trimming took 5 bases from V and 5 from J; bases not matched to a gene: 7. CDR1 and CDR2 from the germline V gene are SGHVS and FNYEAQ. The CDR3 is 16 amino acids.

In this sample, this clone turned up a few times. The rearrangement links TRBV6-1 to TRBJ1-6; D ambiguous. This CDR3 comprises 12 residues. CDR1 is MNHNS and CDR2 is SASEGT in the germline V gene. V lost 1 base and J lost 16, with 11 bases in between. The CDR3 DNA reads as TGTGCCAGCAGTGAAGGAGGTCAGATTCTCCACTTT. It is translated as CASSEGGQILHF.

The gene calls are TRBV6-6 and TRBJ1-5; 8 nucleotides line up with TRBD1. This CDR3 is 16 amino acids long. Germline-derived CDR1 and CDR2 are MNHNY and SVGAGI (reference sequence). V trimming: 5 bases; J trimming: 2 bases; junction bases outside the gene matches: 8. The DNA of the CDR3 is TGTGCCAGCAGTCGCCAGGGGGCGAGCGGCAATCAGCCCCAGCATTTT. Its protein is CASSRQGASGNQPQHF.

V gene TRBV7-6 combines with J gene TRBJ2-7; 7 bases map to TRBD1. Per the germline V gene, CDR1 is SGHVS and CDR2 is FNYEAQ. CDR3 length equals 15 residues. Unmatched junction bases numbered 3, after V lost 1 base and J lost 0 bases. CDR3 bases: TGTGCCAGCAGCTTAGGGACAGGAGGCTCCTACGAGCAGTACTTC. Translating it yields CASSLGTGGSYEQYF.

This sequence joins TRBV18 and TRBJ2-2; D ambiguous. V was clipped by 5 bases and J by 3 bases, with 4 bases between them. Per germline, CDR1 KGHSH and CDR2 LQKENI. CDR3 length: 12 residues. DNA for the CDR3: TGTGCCAGCTCAAGCTACACCGGGGAGCTGTTTTTT. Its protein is CASSSYTGELFF.

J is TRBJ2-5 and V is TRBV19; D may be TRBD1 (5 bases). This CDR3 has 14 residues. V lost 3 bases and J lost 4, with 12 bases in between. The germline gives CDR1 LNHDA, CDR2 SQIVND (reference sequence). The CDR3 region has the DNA TGTGCCAGTAGTATGACAGTGGAGCCAGAGACCCAGTACTTC. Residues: CASSMTVEPETQYF.

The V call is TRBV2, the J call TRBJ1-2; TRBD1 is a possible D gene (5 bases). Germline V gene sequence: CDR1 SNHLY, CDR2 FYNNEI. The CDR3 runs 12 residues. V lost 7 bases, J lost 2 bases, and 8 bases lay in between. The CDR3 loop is CASMDTNYGYTF. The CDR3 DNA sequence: TGTGCCAGCATGGACACCAACTATGGCTACACCTTC.

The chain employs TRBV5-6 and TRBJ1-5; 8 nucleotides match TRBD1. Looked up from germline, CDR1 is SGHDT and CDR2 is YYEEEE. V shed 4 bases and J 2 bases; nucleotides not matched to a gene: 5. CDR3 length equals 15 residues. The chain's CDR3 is CASSSSGQGNQPQHF. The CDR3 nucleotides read TGTGCCAGCAGCAGCTCGGGACAGGGCAATCAGCCCCAGCATTTT. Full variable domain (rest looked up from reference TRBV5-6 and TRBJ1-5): DAGVTQSPTHLIKTRGQQVTLRCSPKSGHDTVSWYQQALGQGPQFIFQYYEEEERQRGNFPDRFSGHQFPNYSSELNVNALLLGDSALYLCASSSSGQGNQPQHFGDGTRLSIL.

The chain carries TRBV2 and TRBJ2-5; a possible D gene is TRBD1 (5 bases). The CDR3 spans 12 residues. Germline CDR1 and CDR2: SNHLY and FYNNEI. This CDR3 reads CATAGPQETQYF. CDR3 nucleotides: TGTGCTACGGCAGGGCCTCAAGAGACCCAGTACTTC.

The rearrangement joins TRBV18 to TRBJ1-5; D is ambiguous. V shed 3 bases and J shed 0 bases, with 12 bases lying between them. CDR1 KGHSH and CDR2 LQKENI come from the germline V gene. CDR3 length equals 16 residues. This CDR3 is CASSPIQIYSNQPQHF. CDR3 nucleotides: TGTGCCAGCTCACCCATACAGATTTATAGCAATCAGCCCCAGCATTTT. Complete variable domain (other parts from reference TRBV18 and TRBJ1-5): NAGVMQNPRHLVRRRGQEARLRCSPMKGHSHVYWYRQLPEEGLKFMVYLQKENIIDESGMPKERFSAEFPKEGPSILRIQQVVRGDSAAYFCASSPIQIYSNQPQHFGDGTRLSIL.

CDR3 sequence: CATSDVPSVSYEQYF. The CDR3 DNA follows: TGTGCCACCAGTGATGTTCCTAGCGTCAGCTACGAGCAGTACTTC. The V gene is TRBV24-1, the J gene TRBJ2-7; TRBD2 might be the D (6 bases). The CDR3 contains 15 residues. CDR1 and CDR2 (germline): KGHDR, SFDVKD. Trimming took off 3 bases at V and 3 bases at J, with 14 bases between the two ends.

The CDR3 DNA follows: TGCGCCAGCAGCCTCGACAGGGGGCAGGGCTATGGCTACACCTTC. Residues: CASSLDRGQGYGYTF. V is TRBV4-1 and J is TRBJ1-2; TRBD1 matches 10 bases. The germline V gene has CDR1 MGHRA and CDR2 YSYEKL. The V gene end was trimmed by 4 bases and the J gene end by 4 bases; junction bases not matched to a gene: 6. The CDR3 is 15 amino acids.

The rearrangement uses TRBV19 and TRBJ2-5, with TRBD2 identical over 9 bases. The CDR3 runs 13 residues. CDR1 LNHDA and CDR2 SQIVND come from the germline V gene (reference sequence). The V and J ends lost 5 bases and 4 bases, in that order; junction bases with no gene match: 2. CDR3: CASSQLAGETQYF. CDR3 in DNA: TGTGCCAGTAGTCAACTAGCGGGAGAGACCCAGTACTTC. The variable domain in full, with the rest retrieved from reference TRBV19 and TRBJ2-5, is DGGITQSPKYLFRKEGQNVTLSCEQNLNHDAMYWYRQDPGQGLRLIYYSQIVNDFQKGDIAEGYSVSREKKESFPLTVTSAQKNPTAFYLCASSQLAGETQYFGPGTRLLVL.

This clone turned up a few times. The CDR3 region has the DNA TGTGCCAGCAGGGTTTGGGAGGGGGACGAGCAGTACTTC. Its translation: CASRVWEGDEQYF. V usage is TRBV6-5 and J usage is TRBJ2-7, with D perhaps matching TRBD2 (7 bases). The CDR3 loop spans 13 amino acids. CDR1 and CDR2 from the germline V gene are MNHEY and SVGAGI. V lost 6 bases to trimming and J lost 5 bases, with 14 bases between them.

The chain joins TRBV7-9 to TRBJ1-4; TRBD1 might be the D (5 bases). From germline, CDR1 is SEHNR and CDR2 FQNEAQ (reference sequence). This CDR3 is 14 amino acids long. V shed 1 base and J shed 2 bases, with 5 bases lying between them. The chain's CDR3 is CASSLGQTNEKLFF. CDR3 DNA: TGTGCCAGCAGCTTAGGACAGACTAATGAAAAACTGTTTTTT.